This note documents a single TCR beta chain sequence. Its matching antigen is unknown. This sample was taken from a study of T-cell memory formation after mild COVID-19. Overall study context: TCR clusters were mostly confined to one donor each.

TCRdb reprocessed the 5' RACE reads via MiXCR and lists one record per CDR3 protein. The sample contains fewer than 90,000 distinct CDR3 sequences, around 13% of which appear only once. The study's findings and limits: Among clones contracting day 15 to 85, CD4/CD8 was balanced, whereas later expanders leaned CD4+. Contracting CD4+ clones sat mainly in CM and EM; CD8+ in EMRA.

Sequencing was carried out using PBMCs or a T cell subset sorted from them (not recorded which). The sequence was obtained from a man aged 18 to 29 who had mild COVID-19 (a few samples of this study predate the infection). Cell type and time point are not known.

CDR3 loop: CASSLAGGRQPQHF. CDR3 in DNA: TGTGCCAGCAGCTTGGCAGGGGGTCGTCAGCCCCAGCATTTT. The chain links TRBV5-5 to TRBJ1-5; 7 bases line up with TRBD1. The CDR3 runs to 14 residues. Germline CDR1 SGHKS, CDR2 YYEKEE (reference sequence). With V trimmed by 0 bases and J by 6 bases, 3 bases remained unmatched.